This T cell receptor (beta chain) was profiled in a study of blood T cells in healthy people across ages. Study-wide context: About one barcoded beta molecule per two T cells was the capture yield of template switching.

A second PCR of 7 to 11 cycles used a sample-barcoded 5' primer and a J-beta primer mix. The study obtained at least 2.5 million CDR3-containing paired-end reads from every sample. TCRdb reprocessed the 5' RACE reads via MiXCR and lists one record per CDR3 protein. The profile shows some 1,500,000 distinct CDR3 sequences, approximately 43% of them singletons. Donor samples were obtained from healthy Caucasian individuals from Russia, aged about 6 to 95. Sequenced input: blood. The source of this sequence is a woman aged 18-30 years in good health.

The DNA for the CDR3 is TGTGCCATCAGTGCCCGGGCAACTAATGAAAAACTGTTTTTT. Residues: CAISARATNEKLFF. The J gene is TRBJ1-4, the V gene TRBV10-3; D gene uncertain. V gave up 4 bases and J gave up 0 bases, with 6 bases separating them. This CDR3 comprises 14 residues. Germline V CDR1 and CDR2: ENHRY, SYGVKD.